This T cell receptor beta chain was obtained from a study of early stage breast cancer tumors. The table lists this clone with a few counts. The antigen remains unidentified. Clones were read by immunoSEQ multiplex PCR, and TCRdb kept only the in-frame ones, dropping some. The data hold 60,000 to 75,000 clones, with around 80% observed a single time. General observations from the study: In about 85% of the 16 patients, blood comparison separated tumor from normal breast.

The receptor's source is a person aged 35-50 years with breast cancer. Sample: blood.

This CDR3 is CASRPSGVNTGELFF. The DNA of the CDR3 is TGTGCCAGCAGACCTAGCGGGGTCAACACCGGGGAGCTGTTTTTT. The gene calls are TRBV28 and TRBJ2-2; TRBD2 matches 9 bases. This CDR3 has 15 amino acids. Per germline, CDR1 MDHEN and CDR2 SYDVKM. The V and J ends lost 6 bases and 2 bases, in that order; junction bases with no gene match: 4.